This T cell receptor beta chain was captured in a study of blood T cell repertoires in COVID-19. Study-wide context: Spain, Italy and the United States supplied samples that represented acute and convalescent COVID-19.

The CDR3 consists of 15 residues. Germline-derived CDR1 and CDR2 are SGDLS and YYNGEE. Trimming shortened V by 0 bases and J by 4 bases, and 11 bases separated the two germline ends. Clones were read by immunoSEQ multiplex PCR, and TCRdb kept only the in-frame ones, dropping some. The sample holds some 120,000 clones, just over 85% seen once. The sequence came from a woman in her 50s with active or convalescent COVID-19. The V and J genes are TRBV9 and TRBJ2-1, with D maybe TRBD2 (6 bases). The material sequenced was peripheral blood. The CDR3 sequence is CASSVDAGNYNEQFF. In DNA, the CDR3 is TGTGCCAGCAGCGTAGACGCGGGAAATTACAATGAGCAGTTCTTC.